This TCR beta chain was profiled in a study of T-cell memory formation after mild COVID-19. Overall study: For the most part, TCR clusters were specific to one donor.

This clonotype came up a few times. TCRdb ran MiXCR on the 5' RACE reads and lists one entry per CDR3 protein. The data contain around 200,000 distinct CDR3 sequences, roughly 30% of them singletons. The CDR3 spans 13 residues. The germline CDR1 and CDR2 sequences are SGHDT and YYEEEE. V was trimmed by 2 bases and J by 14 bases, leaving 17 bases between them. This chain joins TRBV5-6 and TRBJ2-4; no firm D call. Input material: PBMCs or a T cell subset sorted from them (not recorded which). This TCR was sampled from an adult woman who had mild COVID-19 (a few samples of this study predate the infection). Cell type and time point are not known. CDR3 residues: CASSFSFLGREYF. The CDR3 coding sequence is TGTGCCAGCAGCTTTTCGTTTTTAGGACGCGAGTACTTC.